The 23 T cell receptor beta chains below come from one sample, sequenced in a study of blood T cells in healthy people across ages. Together with a sample-barcoded 5' primer, a J-beta primer mix was included in a second PCR lasting about 7 to 12 cycles. TCRdb independently ran MiXCR on the 5' RACE reads; one entry per CDR3 protein. The top ten clones hold about a sixth of a sample with about 780,000 distinct CDR3 sequences, about half of them seen once. Sequencing was carried out using blood. These receptors were obtained from a man older than 75 in good health.

J is TRBJ2-1 and V is TRBV9; the match to TRBD2 covers 12 bases. The CDR3 spans 17 residues. Germline CDR1 is SGDLS and CDR2 is YYNGEE. J lost 5 bases, V lost 0 bases, and 6 bases had no gene match. CDR3 sequence: CASSVDPGLAGDNEQFF. The CDR3 DNA sequence: TGTGCCAGCAGCGTAGATCCGGGACTAGCGGGCGACAATGAGCAGTTCTTC.

This chain uses TRBV5-6 with TRBJ2-7; 14 bases line up with TRBD2. J gave up 5 bases and V 5 bases, and 6 bases lay outside the gene matches. From germline, CDR1 is SGHDT and CDR2 YYEEEE. The CDR3 consists of 15 residues. CDR3 region: CASSLGLAGGDEQYF. The CDR3 DNA follows: TGTGCCAGCAGTCTAGGACTAGCGGGAGGAGACGAGCAGTACTTC. The variable domain in full, with the rest retrieved from reference TRBV5-6 and TRBJ2-7, is DAGVTQSPTHLIKTRGQQVTLRCSPKSGHDTVSWYQQALGQGPQFIFQYYEEEERQRGNFPDRFSGHQFPNYSSELNVNALLLGDSALYLCASSLGLAGGDEQYFGPGTRLTVT.

V and J are TRBV6-2 or TRBV6-3 and TRBJ2-3; D is unclear. The CDR3 is 14 residues long. The V end was cut by 2 bases, the J end by 3 bases, with 9 bases between. From germline, CDR1 is MNHEY and CDR2 SVGEGT. The CDR3 region is CASSYIQSTDTQYF. The CDR3 DNA sequence: TGTGCCAGCAGTTACATTCAGAGTACAGATACGCAGTATTTT.

V usage is TRBV6-6 and J usage is TRBJ1-2; 9 nucleotides line up with TRBD1. The CDR3 is 14 amino acids. Germline CDR1 is MNHNY and CDR2 is SVGAGI (reference sequence). The trim removed 2 bases at V and 6 bases at J, leaving 4 bases unmatched. The CDR3: CASSYGTGSHGYTF. CDR3 in DNA: TGTGCCAGCAGTTACGGGACAGGGTCTCATGGCTACACCTTC.

The rearrangement links TRBV20-1 to TRBJ2-5; D is perhaps TRBD1 or TRBD2 (7 bases each). Germline V CDR1 and CDR2: DFQATT, SNEGSKA (reference sequence). V was clipped by 1 base and J by 11 bases, with 23 bases between them. The CDR3 is 15 residues long. CDR3 DNA sequence: TGCAGTGCTAGAGTCGGGGAGGGGGCCCCTCGGGAGCAGTACTTC. Residues: CSARVGEGAPREQYF.

The V call is TRBV28, the J call TRBJ2-5; 8 bases line up with TRBD2. The CDR3 loop spans 12 amino acids. The germline V gene has CDR1 MDHEN and CDR2 SYDVKM. After removal of 6 bases from V and 11 bases from J, the junction contained 8 bases not matched to a gene. The CDR3 coding sequence is TGTGCCAGCAGAGCGGGACTAGTAGGGCAGTACTTC. Its translation is CASRAGLVGQYF.

This clonotype appeared a few times. In DNA, the CDR3 is TGCAGTGCTAGGTCATCGGGGCTTCATCAGCCCCAGCATTTT. It encodes CSARSSGLHQPQHF. The chain is built from TRBV20-1 and TRBJ1-5; TRBD1 might be the D (5 bases). Deletions cut 3 bases from V and 5 bases from J, with 14 bases between. Germline-derived CDR1 and CDR2 are DFQATT and SNEGSKA (reference sequence). The CDR3 consists of 14 residues.

This chain links TRBV2 with TRBJ2-1; 7 bases map to TRBD1. The V gene's germline CDR1 is SNHLY and CDR2 FYNNEI. J lost 8 bases, V lost 7 bases, and 17 bases had no gene match. The CDR3 has 16 residues. The CDR3 reads CASISQGDARGDEQFF. In nucleotides, the CDR3 is TGTGCCAGCATCTCGCAGGGGGACGCGAGGGGTGATGAGCAGTTCTTC.

This clonotype was counted many times. The chain has TRBV5-1 and TRBJ1-2; D not certain. CDR3 length: 14 amino acids. CDR1 SGHRS and CDR2 YFSETQ come from the germline V gene. V lost 0 bases, J lost 5 bases, and 11 bases lay in between. CDR3 sequence reads: CASSLGEGIYGYTF. The DNA for the CDR3 is TGCGCCAGCAGCTTGGGAGAGGGAATTTATGGCTACACCTTC.

This clonotype was counted between two and nine times. The chain links TRBV7-9 to TRBJ2-1; no firm D call. This CDR3 has 12 residues. Per the germline V gene, CDR1 is SEHNR and CDR2 is FQNEAQ (reference sequence). Trimming pared 3 bases from V and 12 bases from J, leaving 12 bases between. The CDR3 region is CASSLNQVGQFF. The CDR3 DNA reads as TGTGCCAGCAGCTTGAACCAAGTAGGGCAGTTCTTC.

The rearrangement links TRBV12-3 or TRBV12-4 to TRBJ1-2, with a possible D match to TRBD1 (5 bases). The CDR3 is made up of 12 amino acids. V lost 6 bases to trimming and J lost 3 bases, with 8 bases between them. CDR3 in DNA: TGTGCCAGCAGGGGACCGGACTATGGCTACACCTTC. Encoded protein: CASRGPDYGYTF.

The chain couples TRBV21-1 to TRBJ2-7; the table's D call TRBD1 went unverified against the DNA. TRBV21-1 has pseudogene status. The CDR3 has 13 amino acids. CDR3 region: CASGFTGYDEQYF. The CDR3 region has the DNA TGTGCCAGCGGATTTACAGGCTACGATGAGCAGTACTTC.

The chain links TRBV5-1 to TRBJ2-3; D may match TRBD1 or TRBD2 (5 bases each). This CDR3 is 15 amino acids long. Trimming cost V 2 bases and J 5 bases, with 15 bases left between them. CDR1 is SGHRS and CDR2 is YFSETQ in the germline V gene. The CDR3 DNA sequence: TGCGCCAGCAGCTTAGGGGACCGTGAGGGAGATACGCAGTATTTT. It is translated as CASSLGDREGDTQYF.

On this clonotype: A much larger clone sits a single nucleotide away, making a read error possible. This sequence joins TRBV6-6 and TRBJ2-1, with unresolved D. The germline V and J ends were trimmed by 1 base and 10 bases, with 8 bases remaining between them. The germline V gene has CDR1 MNHNY and CDR2 SVGAGI (reference sequence). CDR3 length: 12 amino acids. CDR3 sequence (DNA): TGTGCCAGCAGTTACTTGAGTTACGAGCAGTTCTTC. It specifies CASSYLSYEQFF.

This chain uses TRBV5-1 with TRBJ2-7; 7 bases fit TRBD2. The V gene's germline CDR1 is SGHRS and CDR2 YFSETQ. V lost 4 bases to trimming and J lost 6 bases; unmatched junction nucleotides: 1. The CDR3 sequence is 11 residues long. In DNA form, the CDR3 reads TGCGCCAGCAGCAGGGAGGGCGAGCAGTACTTC. Its translation is CASSREGEQYF.

J is TRBJ2-5 and V is TRBV5-1, with 10 positions matching TRBD1. Losses at the gene ends were 6 bases for V and 5 bases for J; bases not matched to a gene: 10. CDR1 is SGHRS, CDR2 YFSETQ, per germline. CDR3 size: 15 residues. CDR3 bases: TGCGCCAGCACGGATCCGACAGGGGGCGTGGAGACCCAGTACTTC. This codes for CASTDPTGGVETQYF.

The chain uses TRBV27 and TRBJ2-2; 7 bases map to TRBD1. The CDR3 length is 18 residues. J gave up 0 bases and V 5 bases, and 12 bases lay outside the gene matches. Germline values: CDR1 MNHEY, CDR2 SMNVEV (reference sequence). The DNA for the CDR3 is TGTGCCAGCAGTCCAACGTCGGGACAGCGAACGAACACCGGGGAGCTGTTTTTT. Translating it yields CASSPTSGQRTNTGELFF.

Concerning this clonotype itself: One junction end disagrees with the germline gene, perhaps due to a read error. J is TRBJ2-7 and V is TRBV7-2; D is undetermined. There are 14 residues in the CDR3. Germline lookup yields CDR1 SGHTA and CDR2 FQGNSA. The CDR3 nucleotides are TGTGCCAGCAGCTTAGCTAGGTTAACCTACGAGCAGTACTTT. This translates into CASSLARLTYEQYF. Supplemented by reference TRBV7-2 and TRBJ2-7, the full variable domain reads GAGVSQSPSNKVTEKGKDVELRCDPISGHTALYWYRQSLGQGLEFLIYFQGNSAPDKSGLPSDRFSAERTGGSVSTLTIQRTQQEDSAVYLCASSLARLTYEQYFGPGTRLTVT.

This CDR3 reads CASSADFSDTDTQYF. The CDR3 DNA sequence: TGTGCCAGCAGCGCGGACTTTTCCGACACAGATACGCAGTATTTT. The V and J genes are TRBV7-6 and TRBJ2-3; D is perhaps TRBD2 (5 bases). The CDR3 loop spans 15 amino acids. Germline CDR1 and CDR2: SGHVS and FNYEAQ. Trimming pared 5 bases from V and 2 bases from J, leaving 14 bases between.

The chain links TRBV7-3 to TRBJ2-7; 10 nucleotides agree with TRBD2. The CDR3 is 16 amino acids. V shed 1 base, J shed 7 bases, and the junction held 10 bases outside the gene matches. Germline V gene data show CDR1 as SGHTA and CDR2 as FQGTGA. Here the CDR3 reads CASSLIAGGLPNEQYF. The CDR3 DNA is TGTGCCAGCAGCTTAATAGCGGGAGGATTACCCAATGAGCAGTACTTC.

At least ten counts were recorded for this clonotype. The V call is TRBV6-5, the J call TRBJ2-7; D is uncertain. The CDR3 is made up of 12 amino acids. CDR1 and CDR2 (germline): MNHEY, SVGAGI. Trimming cost V 5 bases and J 5 bases, with 10 bases left between them. CDR3 residues: CASSPRANEQYF. The CDR3 DNA is TGTGCCAGCAGTCCCCGGGCGAACGAGCAGTACTTC.

This clonotype has a count of ten or more. The chain carries TRBV5-1 and TRBJ2-7; the match to TRBD1 covers 8 bases. CDR1 SGHRS and CDR2 YFSETQ come from the germline V gene. The CDR3 totals 14 residues. Trimming took 8 bases from V and 0 from J; bases not matched to a gene: 7. The CDR3 region is CASKNDRGSYEQYF. In DNA form, the CDR3 reads TGCGCCAGTAAGAACGACAGGGGCTCCTACGAGCAGTACTTC.

The J gene is TRBJ2-7, the V gene TRBV16, with D possibly TRBD1 on 5 matching bases. The germline V gene encodes CDR1 KGHSY and CDR2 FQNENV. Trimming cost V 4 bases and J 6 bases, with 19 bases left between them. The CDR3 extends over 15 amino acids. The CDR3 DNA sequence: TGTGCCAGCAGCCTACTGCCGAGACAGAAAGGCGAGCAGTACTTC. Translation: CASSLLPRQKGEQYF.